This T cell receptor beta chain was captured by sequencing in a study of blood T cell repertoires in COVID-19. The overall study: Collection of acute and convalescent COVID-19 samples took place in the United States, Italy and Spain.

Per the original data handling: Using reference gene primer amplification, nucleated cell counts were estimated. Assay: immunoSEQ multiplex PCR; the TCRdb copy retains only in-frame clones and omits some. For V, J and clone size, that table is used; D and trimming come from the DNA. The sample consists of fewer than 60,000 clones, over 85% of them appearing once. Sequenced: peripheral blood. The TCR was taken from a human donor in a cohort sampled during active COVID-19.

CDR3 residues: CASSLRDRANSPLHF. CDR3 nucleotide sequence: TGTGCCAGCAGCCTTCGGGACAGGGCTAATTCACCCCTCCACTTT. The chain couples TRBV3-1 (or the pseudogene TRBV3-2) to TRBJ1-6; 9 nucleotides match TRBD1. Per the germline V gene, CDR1 is LGHDT and CDR2 is YNNKEL (reference sequence). The length of the CDR3 is 15 residues. Trimming at V came to 4 bases and at J to 6 bases, leaving 4 bases not matched to a gene.